This TCR beta chain originates from a study of cytomegalovirus exposure and HLA in healthy donors. Study-wide points: Presence/absence analyses treated sequencing depth as roughly uniform across donors.

As for this clone: Its cognate antigen is unknown.

The PCR contained 60 Vbeta and 13 Jbeta primers. Assay: immunoSEQ multiplex PCR; the TCRdb copy retains only in-frame clones and omits some. The sample has about 180,000 clones, around 82% seen once. Germline V gives CDR1 SGHRS, CDR2 YFSETQ. V shed 0 bases and J shed 0 bases, with 7 bases lying between them. CDR3 length equals 14 residues. This receptor was identified in a boy aged 2-9 years in good health and CMV-seronegative. The rearrangement links TRBV5-1 to TRBJ2-7, with a possible D match to TRBD1 (5 bases). The sequencing input was PBMCs. The CDR3 is CASSLGQSSYEQYF. DNA of the CDR3: TGCGCCAGCAGCTTGGGACAGAGCTCCTACGAGCAGTACTTC.